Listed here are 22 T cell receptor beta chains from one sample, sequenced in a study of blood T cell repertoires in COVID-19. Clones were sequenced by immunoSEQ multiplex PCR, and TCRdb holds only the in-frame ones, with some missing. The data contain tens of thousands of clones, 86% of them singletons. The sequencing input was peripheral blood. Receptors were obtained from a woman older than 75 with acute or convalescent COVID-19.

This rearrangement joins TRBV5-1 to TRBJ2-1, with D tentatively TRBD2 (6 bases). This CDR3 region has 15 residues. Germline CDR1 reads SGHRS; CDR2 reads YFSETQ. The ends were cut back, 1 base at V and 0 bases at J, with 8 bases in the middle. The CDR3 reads CASSLTGSSYNEQFF. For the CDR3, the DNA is TGCGCCAGCAGCTTGACCGGGAGCTCCTACAATGAGCAGTTCTTC.

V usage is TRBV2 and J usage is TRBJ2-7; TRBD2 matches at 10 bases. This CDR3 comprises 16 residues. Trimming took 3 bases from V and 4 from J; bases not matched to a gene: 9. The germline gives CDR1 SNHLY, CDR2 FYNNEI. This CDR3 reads CASSDLSGLALYEQYV. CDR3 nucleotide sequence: TGTGCCAGCAGTGATTTATCGGGACTAGCGTTGTACGAGCAGTACGTC.

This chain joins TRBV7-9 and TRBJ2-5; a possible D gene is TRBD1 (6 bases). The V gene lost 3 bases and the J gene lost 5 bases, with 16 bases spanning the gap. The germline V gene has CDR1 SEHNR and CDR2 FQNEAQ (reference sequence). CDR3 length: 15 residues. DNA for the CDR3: TGTGCCAGCAGCTTGGGGGCCGGTATGTCTGAGACCCAGTACTTC. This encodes CASSLGAGMSETQYF.

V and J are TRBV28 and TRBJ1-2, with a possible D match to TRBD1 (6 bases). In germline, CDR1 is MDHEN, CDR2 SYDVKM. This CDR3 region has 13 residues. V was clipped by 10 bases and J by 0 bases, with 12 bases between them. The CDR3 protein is CATGQTPNYGYTF. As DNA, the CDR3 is TGTGCCACCGGACAGACACCTAACTATGGCTACACCTTC.

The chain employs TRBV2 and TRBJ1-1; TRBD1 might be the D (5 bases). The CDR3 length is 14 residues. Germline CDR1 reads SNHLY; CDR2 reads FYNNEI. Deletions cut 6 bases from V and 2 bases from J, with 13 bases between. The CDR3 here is CASRNGGLNTEAFF. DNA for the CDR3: TGTGCCAGCAGGAACGGGGGATTAAACACTGAAGCTTTCTTT.

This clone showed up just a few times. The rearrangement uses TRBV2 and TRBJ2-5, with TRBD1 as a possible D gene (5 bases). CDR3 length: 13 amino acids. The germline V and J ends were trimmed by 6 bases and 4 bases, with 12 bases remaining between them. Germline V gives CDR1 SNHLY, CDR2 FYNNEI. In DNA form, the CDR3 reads TGTGCCAGCAGGAAGGCTCAGGGAGAGACCCAGTACTTC. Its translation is CASRKAQGETQYF.

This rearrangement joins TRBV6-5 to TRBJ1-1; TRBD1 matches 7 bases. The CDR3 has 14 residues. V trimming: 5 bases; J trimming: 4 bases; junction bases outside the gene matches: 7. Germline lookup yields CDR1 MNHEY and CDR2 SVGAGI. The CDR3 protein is CASSTDRRGTEAFF. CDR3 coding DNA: TGTGCCAGCAGTACGGACAGGAGAGGCACTGAAGCTTTCTTT.

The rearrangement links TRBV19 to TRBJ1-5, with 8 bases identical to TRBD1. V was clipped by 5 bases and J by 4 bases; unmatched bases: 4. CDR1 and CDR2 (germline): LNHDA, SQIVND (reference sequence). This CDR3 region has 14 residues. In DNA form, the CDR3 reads TGTGCCAGTAGTGGACAGGGTTCAAATCAGCCCCAGCATTTT. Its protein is CASSGQGSNQPQHF.

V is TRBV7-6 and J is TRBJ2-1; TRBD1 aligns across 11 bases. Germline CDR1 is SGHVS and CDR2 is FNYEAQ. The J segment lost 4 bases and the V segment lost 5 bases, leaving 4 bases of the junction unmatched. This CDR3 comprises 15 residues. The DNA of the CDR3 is TGTGCCAGCAGCCCCCGGGACAGGGGGTACAATGAGCAGTTCTTC. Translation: CASSPRDRGYNEQFF.

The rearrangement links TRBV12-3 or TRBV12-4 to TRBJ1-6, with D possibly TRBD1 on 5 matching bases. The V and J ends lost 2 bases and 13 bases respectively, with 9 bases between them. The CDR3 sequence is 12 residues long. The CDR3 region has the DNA TGTGCCAGCAGTTTATTTGGGGGGCCCCTCCACTTT. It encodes CASSLFGGPLHF.

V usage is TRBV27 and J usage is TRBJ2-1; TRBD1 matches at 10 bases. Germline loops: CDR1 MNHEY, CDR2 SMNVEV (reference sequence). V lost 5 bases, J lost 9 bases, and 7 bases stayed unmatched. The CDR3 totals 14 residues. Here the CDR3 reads CASSTGTGASEQFF. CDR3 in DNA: TGTGCCAGCAGTACTGGGACAGGGGCAAGTGAGCAGTTCTTC.

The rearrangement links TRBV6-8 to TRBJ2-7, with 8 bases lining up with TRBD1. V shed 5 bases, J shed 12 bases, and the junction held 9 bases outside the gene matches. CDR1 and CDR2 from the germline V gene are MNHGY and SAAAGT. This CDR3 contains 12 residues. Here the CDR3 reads CASSPGQELVYV. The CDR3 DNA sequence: TGTGCCAGCAGTCCGGGACAGGAGTTGGTGTACGTC.

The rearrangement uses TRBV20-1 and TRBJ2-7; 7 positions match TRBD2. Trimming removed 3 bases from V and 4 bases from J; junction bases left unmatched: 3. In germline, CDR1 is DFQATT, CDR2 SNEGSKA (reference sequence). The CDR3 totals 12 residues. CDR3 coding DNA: TGCAGTGCTAGTCGGCGGGGGTACGAGCAGTACGTC. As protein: CSASRRGYEQYV.

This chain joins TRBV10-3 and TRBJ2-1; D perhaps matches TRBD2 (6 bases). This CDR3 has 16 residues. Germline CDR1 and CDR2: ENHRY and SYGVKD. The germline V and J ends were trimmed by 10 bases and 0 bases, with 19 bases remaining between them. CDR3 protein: CASGTGGTSSYNEQFF. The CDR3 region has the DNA TGTGCCAGCGGGACCGGGGGAACCAGCTCCTACAATGAGCAGTTCTTC.

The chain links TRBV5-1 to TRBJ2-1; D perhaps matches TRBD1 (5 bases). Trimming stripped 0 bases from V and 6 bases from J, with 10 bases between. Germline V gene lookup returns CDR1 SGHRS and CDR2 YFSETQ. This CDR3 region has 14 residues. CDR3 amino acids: CASSLEGAPNEQFF. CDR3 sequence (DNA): TGCGCCAGCAGCTTGGAAGGGGCCCCCAATGAGCAGTTCTTC.

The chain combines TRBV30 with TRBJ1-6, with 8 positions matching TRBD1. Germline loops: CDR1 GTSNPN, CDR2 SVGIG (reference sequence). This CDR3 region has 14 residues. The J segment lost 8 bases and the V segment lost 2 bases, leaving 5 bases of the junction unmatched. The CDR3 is CAWSPDRAYSPLHF. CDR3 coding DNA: TGTGCCTGGAGTCCGGACAGGGCATATTCACCCCTCCACTTT.

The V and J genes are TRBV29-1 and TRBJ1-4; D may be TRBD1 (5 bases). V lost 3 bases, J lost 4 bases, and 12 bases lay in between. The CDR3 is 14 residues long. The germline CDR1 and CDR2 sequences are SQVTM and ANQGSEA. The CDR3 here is CSVDTGDLNEKLFF. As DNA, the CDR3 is TGCAGCGTTGATACAGGCGACCTTAATGAAAAACTGTTTTTT.

CDR3 nucleotide sequence: TGTGCCAGCAGCTTGGAGGGCAGACAGCTTTCTGGAAACACCATATATTTT. It codes for CASSLEGRQLSGNTIYF. This chain joins TRBV5-6 and TRBJ1-3, with D perhaps TRBD1 (5 bases). This CDR3 contains 17 residues. V was shortened by 0 bases and J by 1 base, with 14 bases between the two germline ends. Germline V gene lookup returns CDR1 SGHDT and CDR2 YYEEEE. The full variable domain, with the rest looked up from reference TRBV5-6 and TRBJ1-3, is DAGVTQSPTHLIKTRGQQVTLRCSPKSGHDTVSWYQQALGQGPQFIFQYYEEEERQRGNFPDRFSGHQFPNYSSELNVNALLLGDSALYLCASSLEGRQLSGNTIYFGEGSWLTVV.

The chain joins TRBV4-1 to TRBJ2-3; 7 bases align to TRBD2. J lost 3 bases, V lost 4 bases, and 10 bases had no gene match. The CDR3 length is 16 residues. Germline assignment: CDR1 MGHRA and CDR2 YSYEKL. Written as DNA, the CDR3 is TGCGCCAGCAGCCGCAGCAGGGCGGGAGTGACAGATACGCAGTATTTT. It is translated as CASSRSRAGVTDTQYF.

In DNA, the CDR3 is TGTGCCAGCAGCCAAGGCGGGCAGGGGTTAAGGTCACCCCTCCACTTT. It translates to CASSQGGQGLRSPLHF. V usage is TRBV3-1 (or the pseudogene TRBV3-2) and J usage is TRBJ1-6; tentative D call: TRBD1 (6 bases). The V gene lost 1 base and the J gene lost 10 bases, with 17 bases spanning the gap. The CDR3 length is 16 residues. Germline values: CDR1 LGHDT, CDR2 YNNKEL (reference sequence).

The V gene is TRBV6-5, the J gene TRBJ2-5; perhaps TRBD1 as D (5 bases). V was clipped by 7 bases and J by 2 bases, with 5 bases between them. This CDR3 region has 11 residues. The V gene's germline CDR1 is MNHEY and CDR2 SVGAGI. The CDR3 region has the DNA TGTGCCAGCAAGGGGCAAGAGACCCAGTACTTC. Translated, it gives CASKGQETQYF.

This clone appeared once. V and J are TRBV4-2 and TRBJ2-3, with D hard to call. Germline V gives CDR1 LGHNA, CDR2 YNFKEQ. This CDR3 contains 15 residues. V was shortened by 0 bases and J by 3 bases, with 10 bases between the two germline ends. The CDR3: CASSQDPSVTDTQYF. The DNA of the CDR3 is TGTGCCAGCAGCCAAGATCCGAGCGTGACAGATACGCAGTATTTT.